Below, 18 T cell receptor beta chains from the same sample are listed, as sequenced in a study of T cell clones after liver transplantation (dated by TCRdb to between 2019 and 2020). Per the publication, the time point label means: pre-transplant. The library was generated by the immunoSEQ multiplex PCR assay. TCRdb retrieved this table from immuneACCESS and kept in-frame rearrangements only. Not all clones are present; in checked studies, unresolved V genes account for under half, and no reason is known for the remainder. Counted in this sample were tens of thousands of clones; about 92% of them appeared once. Clones ranked in the top ten supply 2% to 3% of the sample. The specimen was CD4+ T cells from blood, collected before liver transplant. These receptors all stem from a human donor who received a liver transplant.

The chain couples TRBV7-2 to TRBJ2-5; 12 nucleotides match TRBD2. This CDR3 region has 17 residues. CDR1 is SGHTA and CDR2 is FQGNSA in the germline V gene. The trim removed 6 bases at V and 2 bases at J, leaving 10 bases unmatched. This chain's CDR3 is CASRPRLAGALQETQYF. The CDR3 DNA reads as TGTGCCAGCAGGCCCCGACTAGCGGGAGCCCTACAAGAGACCCAGTACTTC.

Only one count was recorded for this clone. The V gene is TRBV29-1, the J gene TRBJ2-3; D uncertain. This CDR3 is built from 11 residues. Germline CDR1 SQVTM, CDR2 ANQGSEA. V lost 5 bases and J lost 0, with 3 bases in between. CDR3 sequence (DNA): TGCAGCGTTTACAGCACAGATACGCAGTATTTT. Translating gives CSVYSTDTQYF.

The gene calls are TRBV27 and TRBJ2-7; TRBD1 or TRBD2 may be the D gene (5 bases each). Between the trimmed V and J ends, which lost 2 bases and 3 bases, there was a span of 17 bases. Germline V gives CDR1 MNHEY, CDR2 SMNVEV (reference sequence). The CDR3 extends over 16 amino acids. CDR3 protein: CASSLRGRAEHYEQYF. The CDR3 bases are TGTGCCAGCAGTTTACGGGGACGGGCAGAACACTACGAGCAGTACTTC.

The genes are TRBV28 and TRBJ1-4; 7 nucleotides agree with TRBD1. J lost 7 bases, V lost 3 bases, and 5 bases had no gene match. The CDR3 is 14 amino acids. Looked up from germline, CDR1 is MDHEN and CDR2 is SYDVKM. The CDR3 sequence: CASSFPGQTEKLFF. CDR3 DNA: TGTGCCAGCAGTTTTCCGGGACAGACTGAAAAACTGTTTTTT.

This clone was observed a single time. The chain recombines TRBV10-1 with TRBJ1-4; TRBD1 is a possible D gene (5 bases). The V end lost 10 bases, the J end lost 7 bases, and 16 bases lay between the germline ends. CDR1 is WNHNN and CDR2 is SYGVQD in the germline V gene (reference sequence). This CDR3 has 13 residues. The CDR3 DNA is TGCGCCAAACAGCCTTTGGGGGGTGAAAAACTGTTTTTT. Its translation: CAKQPLGGEKLFF.

This clone was recorded only once. The V and J genes are TRBV9 and TRBJ2-3, with 7 bases fitting TRBD2. The V gene's germline CDR1 is SGDLS and CDR2 YYNGEE. This CDR3 is built from 15 residues. V lost 0 bases, J lost 4 bases, and 5 bases stayed unmatched. DNA of the CDR3: TGTGCCAGCAGCGTAGGGGTGGGAGGGCCAGATACGCAGTATTTT. It encodes CASSVGVGGPDTQYF.

This chain links TRBV27 with TRBJ2-3; D uncertain. The V and J ends lost 2 bases and 2 bases respectively, with 2 bases between them. Germline values: CDR1 MNHEY, CDR2 SMNVEV (reference sequence). This CDR3 is built from 12 residues. CDR3 sequence: CASSLNTDTQYF. DNA for the CDR3: TGTGCCAGCAGTTTAAACACAGATACGCAGTATTTT.

The rearrangement joins TRBV5-1 to TRBJ2-5, with no clear D. Between the trimmed V and J ends, which lost 1 base and 1 base, there was a span of 11 bases. The CDR3 has 15 amino acids. Germline CDR1 and CDR2: SGHRS and YFSETQ. The CDR3 protein is CASSLRSSVQETQYF. CDR3 DNA sequence: TGCGCCAGCAGCTTGCGGTCAAGCGTCCAAGAGACCCAGTACTTC.

DNA of the CDR3: TGTGCCAGCAGCTTGGGGACAGTATGGGTCGAGCAGTACTTC. Amino acids: CASSLGTVWVEQYF. The chain combines TRBV11-2 with TRBJ2-7, with TRBD1 matching over 7 bases. Germline trimming cut 3 bases from V and 6 bases from J; bases unmatched to any gene: 8. The CDR3 loop spans 14 amino acids. The V gene's germline CDR1 is SGHAT and CDR2 FQNNGV.

The V call is TRBV5-4, the J call TRBJ2-3, with 8 bases fitting TRBD2. V lost 0 bases to trimming and J lost 4 bases; unmatched junction nucleotides: 10. The CDR3 consists of 17 residues. CDR1 is SGHNT and CDR2 is YYREEE in the germline V gene (reference sequence). CDR3: CASSLVGRTGGSDTQYF. The CDR3 region has the DNA TGTGCCAGCAGCTTGGTGGGTCGGACGGGAGGGTCAGATACGCAGTATTTT.

This clone showed up just once. The chain carries TRBV18 and TRBJ2-1; tentative D call: TRBD2 (5 bases). CDR1 is KGHSH and CDR2 is LQKENI in the germline V gene. This CDR3 has 14 amino acids. V gave up 3 bases and J gave up 7 bases, with 13 bases separating them. CDR3 in DNA: TGTGCCAGCTCACCTTGGACTGGGGAAAATGAGCAGTTCTTC. Translation: CASSPWTGENEQFF.

The J gene is TRBJ2-1, the V gene TRBV11-2; D perhaps matches TRBD1 (5 bases). V was cut by 3 bases and J by 12 bases, with 18 bases left in between. This CDR3 region has 14 residues. Germline CDR1 and CDR2: SGHAT and FQNNGV. The CDR3 nucleotides are TGTGCCAGCAGCTTGGGAAGGGCAGGGCAGGGGCAGTTCTTC. This sequence encodes CASSLGRAGQGQFF. Together with reference TRBV11-2 and TRBJ2-1, the CDR3 gives the full variable domain: EAGVAQSPRYKIIEKRQSVAFWCNPISGHATLYWYQQILGQGPKLLIQFQNNGVVDDSQLPKDRFSAERLKGVDSTLKIQPAKLEDSAVYLCASSLGRAGQGQFFGPGTRLTVL.

The chain links TRBV7-9 to TRBJ1-1, with 7 bases aligning to TRBD1. This CDR3 is built from 14 residues. The junction had 7 bases not matched to a gene; V was cut back by 5 bases and J by 4 bases. Germline CDR1 SEHNR, CDR2 FQNEAQ (reference sequence). The CDR3 nucleotides are TGTGCCAGCAGCCCCCAGGGGGGGGTCACTGAAGCTTTCTTT. Its protein is CASSPQGGVTEAFF.

In nucleotides, the CDR3 is TGTGCCAGCAGCGGGGGACTCGCCAGCACTGAGACCCAGTACTTC. Protein product: CASSGGLASTETQYF. The V and J genes are TRBV9 and TRBJ2-5, with a tentative D call TRBD2 (6 bases). CDR3 length: 15 residues. Per germline, CDR1 SGDLS and CDR2 YYNGEE. V lost 3 bases to trimming and J lost 5 bases, with 17 bases between them.

This chain connects TRBV21-1 to TRBJ2-5; the table's D gene call, TRBD1, was not cross checked with the DNA. TRBV21-1 is assigned pseudogene status. This CDR3 comprises 18 residues. The CDR3 region has the DNA TGTGCCAGCAGCAAAGAATGGGAGGCGAGGGGACAGGGAGAGACCCAGTACTTC. Translation gives CASSKEWEARGQGETQYF.

The rearrangement joins TRBV7-9 to TRBJ1-2; D may be TRBD1 (5 bases). Germline V gene sequence: CDR1 SEHNR, CDR2 FQNEAQ (reference sequence). The CDR3 loop spans 17 amino acids. V was pared by 5 bases and J by 3 bases, with 22 bases between. Written as DNA, the CDR3 is TGTGCCAGCAGCAAACGATTAAATTCCAGGGCCGACTATGGCTACACCTTC. It codes for CASSKRLNSRADYGYTF.

The rearrangement uses TRBV7-9 and TRBJ2-7, with 9 nucleotides matching TRBD1. The J segment lost 1 base and the V segment lost 5 bases, leaving 9 bases of the junction unmatched. The CDR3 is 16 residues long. The germline CDR1 and CDR2 sequences are SEHNR and FQNEAQ (reference sequence). The CDR3 sequence: CASSPRFGQGSYEQYF. The CDR3 DNA follows: TGTGCCAGCAGCCCCCGTTTCGGACAGGGGTCCTACGAGCAGTACTTC.

The rearrangement joins TRBV5-1 to TRBJ2-1, with 10 bases that match TRBD2. This CDR3 contains 16 residues. The germline gives CDR1 SGHRS, CDR2 YFSETQ. V was pared by 0 bases and J by 5 bases, with 5 bases of the junction left unmatched. CDR3 sequence reads: CASSLGTSGWNNEQFF. The CDR3 bases are TGCGCCAGCAGCTTGGGGACTAGCGGATGGAACAATGAGCAGTTCTTC.